This entry lists 22 T cell receptor beta chains sequenced from one sample in a study of beta chain features in type 1 diabetes. These receptors have no identified antigens. Study-level points and caveats: Within each of all four CD4+ subsets, Type 1 diabetes patients had TCRB CDR3s that were moderately but significantly shorter.

The isolated RNA, all of it, was reverse transcribed, so expressed TCRB transcripts were what got sequenced. Produced via immunoSEQ multiplex PCR; TCRdb's table is partial and in-frame only. The data show some 250,000 clones, more than 11% seen once. The sequenced material came from naive CD4+ T cells from blood. These receptors were collected from a man younger than 45 with type 1 diabetes.

V is TRBV5-1 and J is TRBJ2-1; 10 bases map to TRBD2. In germline, CDR1 is SGHRS, CDR2 YFSETQ. CDR3 length equals 15 residues. With 0 bases clipped from V and 6 bases from J, the junction kept 3 bases outside the gene matches. The CDR3 nucleotides read TGCGCCAGCAGCTTGGCCCTAGCGGGGGTCAATGAGCAGTTCTTC. The encoded protein is CASSLALAGVNEQFF. Filled out from reference TRBV5-1 and TRBJ2-1, the complete variable domain reads KAGVTQTPRYLIKTRGQQVTLSCSPISGHRSVSWYQQTPGQGLQFLFEYFSETQRNKGNFPGRFSGRQFSNSRSEMNVSTLELGDSALYLCASSLALAGVNEQFFGPGTRLTVL.

The genes are TRBV14 and TRBJ1-6, with 9 bases lining up with TRBD1. With 2 bases clipped from V and 7 bases from J, the junction kept 6 bases outside the gene matches. This CDR3 is built from 16 residues. CDR1 is SGHDN and CDR2 is FVKESK in the germline V gene. The CDR3 DNA sequence: TGTGCCAGCAGCCAACACCGGGACAGGGAGAATTCACCCCTCCACTTT. The encoded protein is CASSQHRDRENSPLHF. The complete variable domain, with remaining parts taken from reference TRBV14 and TRBJ1-6, reads EAGVTQFPSHSVIEKGQTVTLRCDPISGHDNLYWYRRVMGKEIKFLLHFVKESKQDESGMPNNRFLAERTGGTYSTLKVQPAELEDSGVYFCASSQHRDRENSPLHFGNGTRLTVT.

This clone has more than one count but fewer than ten. The chain combines TRBV7-8 with TRBJ2-1; D may be TRBD2 (5 bases). The V gene's germline CDR1 is SGHVS and CDR2 FQNEAQ. The CDR3 consists of 13 residues. V gave up 1 base and J gave up 10 bases, with 11 bases separating them. The CDR3 DNA reads as TGTGCCAGCAGCTTAGACCAGAGAGGGGAGCAGTTCTTC. The encoded protein is CASSLDQRGEQFF.

The J gene is TRBJ2-1, the V gene TRBV5-4, with 10 bases that match TRBD1. The CDR3 totals 14 residues. The trim removed 4 bases at V and 6 bases at J, leaving 4 bases unmatched. Per the germline V gene, CDR1 is SGHNT and CDR2 is YYREEE (reference sequence). The CDR3 DNA reads as TGTGCCAGCAGCCGGGACAGGGGAGGCAATGAGCAGTTCTTC. It codes for CASSRDRGGNEQFF. The whole variable domain, remainder taken from reference TRBV5-4 and TRBJ2-1, is ETGVTQSPTHLIKTRGQQVTLRCSSQSGHNTVSWYQQALGQGPQFIFQYYREEENGRGNFPPRFSGLQFPNYSSELNVNALELDDSALYLCASSRDRGGNEQFFGPGTRLTVL.

V and J are TRBV29-1 and TRBJ1-5; 9 bases are shared with TRBD1. The CDR3 extends over 21 amino acids. The junction had 20 bases not matched to a gene; V was cut back by 0 bases and J by 2 bases. Looked up from germline, CDR1 is SQVTM and CDR2 is ANQGSEA. CDR3 in amino acids: CSVEDPPRSGQGTIGNQPQHF. CDR3 nucleotides: TGCAGCGTTGAAGATCCTCCCCGGTCGGGACAGGGAACGATAGGCAATCAGCCCCAGCATTTT.

This clone has just a few counts. This chain joins TRBV28 and TRBJ1-2; D perhaps matches TRBD1 (6 bases). The CDR3 is 15 residues long. CDR1 is MDHEN and CDR2 is SYDVKM in the germline V gene. V shed 4 bases and J shed 3 bases, with 15 bases lying between them. The CDR3 protein is CASSSTGGQYYGYTF. CDR3 sequence (DNA): TGTGCCAGCAGTTCAACCGGGGGGCAGTACTATGGCTACACCTTC.

This clone has just one count. The chain employs TRBV19 and TRBJ1-6, with no clear D. Trimming removed 4 bases at V and 8 bases at J, with 12 bases between. The CDR3 contains 14 residues. Germline loops: CDR1 LNHDA, CDR2 SQIVND (reference sequence). CDR3 amino acids: CASSNQDGDSPLHF. Here the CDR3 DNA reads TGTGCCAGTAGTAATCAGGACGGGGATTCACCCCTCCACTTT.

The chain couples TRBV7-2 to TRBJ1-2; no firm D call. Looked up from germline, CDR1 is SGHTA and CDR2 is FQGNSA. This CDR3 has 15 residues. The V end was cut by 5 bases, the J end by 5 bases, with 18 bases between. This CDR3 is CASSPESTSVYGYTF. The CDR3 DNA reads TGTGCCAGCAGCCCTGAGTCCACGTCGGTTTATGGCTACACCTTC.

This chain links TRBV18 with TRBJ2-1; D is uncertain. Germline values: CDR1 KGHSH, CDR2 LQKENI. V was clipped by 4 bases and J by 6 bases, with 16 bases between them. The length of the CDR3 is 15 residues. In DNA, the CDR3 is TGTGCCAGCTCACGCGCCCCAGAAGCGTCCAATGAGCAGTTCTTC. As protein: CASSRAPEASNEQFF.

This clone was seen only a few times. The chain has TRBV30 and TRBJ2-5; TRBD1 aligns across 9 bases. Germline V lookup: CDR1 GTSNPN, CDR2 SVGIG (reference sequence). V lost 4 bases, J lost 5 bases, and 11 bases stayed unmatched. The CDR3 loop spans 15 amino acids. CDR3 sequence reads: CAWKLTGGRRETQYF. DNA for the CDR3: TGTGCCTGGAAGCTGACAGGGGGAAGGAGGGAGACCCAGTACTTC. Full variable domain (rest looked up from reference TRBV30 and TRBJ2-5): SQTIHQWPATLVQPVGSPLSLECTVEGTSNPNLYWYRQAAGRGLQLLFYSVGIGQISSEVPQNLSASRPQDRQFILSSKKLLLSDSGFYLCAWKLTGGRRETQYFGPGTRLLVL.

The V gene is TRBV29-1, the J gene TRBJ1-2; 8 bases align to TRBD1. The V and J ends lost 7 bases and 4 bases, in that order; junction bases with no gene match: 11. The CDR3 spans 14 residues. Germline CDR1 is SQVTM and CDR2 is ANQGSEA. CDR3 loop: CSAERTGSPYGYTF. The DNA of the CDR3 is TGCAGCGCCGAGAGGACAGGGAGTCCCTATGGCTACACCTTC.

The chain joins TRBV19 to TRBJ1-1, with TRBD1 as a possible D gene (6 bases). Trimming shortened V by 1 base and J by 3 bases, and 12 bases separated the two germline ends. Germline V lookup: CDR1 LNHDA, CDR2 SQIVND (reference sequence). The CDR3 is 15 residues long. CDR3 in DNA: TGTGCCAGTAGTATAGTGGAGACAGGAGACACTGAAGCTTTCTTT. It is translated as CASSIVETGDTEAFF.

This clone occurred a few times. The chain employs TRBV6-5 and TRBJ1-2, with D possibly being TRBD1 (6 bases). Germline values: CDR1 MNHEY, CDR2 SVGAGI. This CDR3 is built from 13 residues. Trimming cost V 5 bases and J 5 bases, with 12 bases left between them. In nucleotides, the CDR3 is TGTGCCAGCAGTGGCGACAGGAGATATGGCTACACCTTC. It translates to CASSGDRRYGYTF.

A few counts support this clone. The DNA of the CDR3 is TGTGCCAGCAGCCAAGTCAGGAAGTCCGGGGAGCTGTTTTTT. This encodes CASSQVRKSGELFF. V is TRBV14 and J is TRBJ2-2; no clear D gene. This CDR3 spans 14 amino acids. The germline gives CDR1 SGHDN, CDR2 FVKESK. V was trimmed by 1 base and J by 6 bases, leaving 9 bases between them. The variable domain in full, with the rest retrieved from reference TRBV14 and TRBJ2-2, is EAGVTQFPSHSVIEKGQTVTLRCDPISGHDNLYWYRRVMGKEIKFLLHFVKESKQDESGMPNNRFLAERTGGTYSTLKVQPAELEDSGVYFCASSQVRKSGELFFGEGSRLTVL.

In this sample, this clone turned up a few times. The chain recombines TRBV30 with TRBJ1-5; tentative D call: TRBD1 (6 bases). The germline gives CDR1 GTSNPN, CDR2 SVGIG (reference sequence). The V end lost 3 bases, the J end lost 7 bases, and 16 bases lay between the germline ends. The length of the CDR3 is 14 residues. The CDR3 here is CAWSPTGKDQPQHF. CDR3 coding DNA: TGTGCCTGGAGCCCCACAGGGAAGGACCAGCCCCAGCATTTT.

This chain connects TRBV4-1 to TRBJ2-3; D not certain. Germline V gene data show CDR1 as MGHRA and CDR2 as YSYEKL. Between the trimmed V and J ends, which lost 0 bases and 13 bases, there was a span of 17 bases. The CDR3 is 14 residues long. The CDR3 DNA reads as TGCGCCAGCAGCCAAGAAACGCCACCCCAACGGGAGTATTTT. The encoded protein is CASSQETPPQREYF.

This clone was detected a few times. The genes are TRBV7-2 and TRBJ2-6; 7 nucleotides match TRBD1. The V gene end was trimmed by 4 bases and the J gene end by 4 bases; junction bases not matched to a gene: 4. CDR3 length: 15 amino acids. Germline V gene sequence: CDR1 SGHTA, CDR2 FQGNSA. The CDR3 DNA follows: TGTGCCAGCAGCTCAGGGGGAGCCGGGGCCAACGTCCTGACTTTC. It encodes CASSSGGAGANVLTF.

The chain recombines TRBV2 with TRBJ1-2; no definite D call. The CDR3 totals 13 residues. V gave up 0 bases and J gave up 8 bases, with 10 bases separating them. The germline CDR1 and CDR2 sequences are SNHLY and FYNNEI. CDR3 loop: CASSEASPAGYTF. CDR3 bases: TGTGCCAGCAGTGAAGCGTCTCCCGCGGGCTACACCTTC.

The chain links TRBV7-9 to TRBJ2-3, with 8 bases matching TRBD1. Germline lookup yields CDR1 SEHNR and CDR2 FQNEAQ (reference sequence). This CDR3 region has 17 residues. After removal of 6 bases from V and 4 bases from J, the junction contained 15 bases not matched to a gene. The DNA for the CDR3 is TGTGCCAGCAGTCAAAATACAGGGGGAATCGTAGCAGATACGCAGTATTTT. This translates into CASSQNTGGIVADTQYF. The whole variable domain, filled in from reference TRBV7-9 and TRBJ2-3, reads DTGVSQNPRHKITKRGQNVTFRCDPISEHNRLYWYRQTLGQGPEFLTYFQNEAQLEKSRLLSDRFSAERPKGSFSTLEIQRTEQGDSAMYLCASSQNTGGIVADTQYFGPGTRLTVL.

This chain joins TRBV2 and TRBJ2-2; D is perhaps TRBD1 (6 bases). CDR3 length equals 13 residues. CDR1 is SNHLY and CDR2 is FYNNEI in the germline V gene. Trimming stripped 9 bases from V and 7 bases from J, with 15 bases between. Here the CDR3 reads CASGPQGYGELFF. DNA for the CDR3: TGTGCCAGTGGACCACAGGGCTACGGGGAGCTGTTTTTT. Looking up the rest from reference TRBV2 and TRBJ2-2 gives the full variable domain: EPEVTQTPSHQVTQMGQEVILRCVPISNHLYFYWYRQILGQKVEFLVSFYNNEISEKSEIFDDQFSVERPDGSNFTLKIRSTKLEDSAMYFCASGPQGYGELFFGEGSRLTVL.

This rearrangement joins TRBV7-9 to TRBJ2-5, with no clear D. Germline V gene data show CDR1 as SEHNR and CDR2 as FQNEAQ (reference sequence). The CDR3 spans 16 residues. V lost 1 base to trimming and J lost 4 bases, with 16 bases between them. CDR3 in amino acids: CASSLDQITSRETQYF. DNA for the CDR3: TGTGCCAGCAGCTTAGATCAGATTACGTCCCGAGAGACCCAGTACTTC. Variable domain in full (rest from reference TRBV7-9 and TRBJ2-5): DTGVSQNPRHKITKRGQNVTFRCDPISEHNRLYWYRQTLGQGPEFLTYFQNEAQLEKSRLLSDRFSAERPKGSFSTLEIQRTEQGDSAMYLCASSLDQITSRETQYFGPGTRLLVL.

This clone was recorded a few times. The chain employs TRBV18 and TRBJ1-4; a possible D gene is TRBD1 (6 bases). The CDR3 spans 14 residues. CDR1 and CDR2 from the germline V gene are KGHSH and LQKENI. V was cut by 4 bases and J by 5 bases, with 11 bases left in between. As DNA, the CDR3 is TGTGCCAGCTCACAACGGACAGACAATGAAAAACTGTTTTTT. This sequence encodes CASSQRTDNEKLFF.